The clone carrying this T cell receptor beta chain was counted a few times. These data come from a study of CD8 T cells in ankylosing spondylitis. Each CDR3 protein gets one entry after TCRdb re-called the 5' RACE reads with MiXCR. Counted here are 200,000 to 250,000 distinct CDR3 sequences, 10% to 13% occurring once; the ten biggest clones make up 21%. Germline V gene sequence: CDR1 SGHKS, CDR2 YYEKEE (reference sequence). Trimming pared 4 bases from V and 5 bases from J, leaving 10 bases between. The CDR3 consists of 13 residues. Input material: blood, either unsorted or a sorted T cell fraction (not recorded which). This TCR came from a male donor with ankylosing spondylitis or in good health (not recorded which). This chain uses TRBV5-5 with TRBJ1-5; possibly TRBD1 for D (6 bases). The CDR3 here is CASSLGQHQPQHF. The DNA for the CDR3 is TGTGCCAGCAGCCTTGGACAGCATCAGCCCCAGCATTTT.